One and the same sample provided the 30 T cell receptor beta chains below, sequenced in a study of Ad26.COV2.S vaccination and SARS-CoV-2 variants. Clones were read by immunoSEQ multiplex PCR, and TCRdb kept only the in-frame ones, dropping some. The sample lists approximately 340,000 clones; approximately 90% were seen once. Sequenced here: peripheral blood, sampled after recovery from COVID-19. The source is a human donor who had recovered from COVID-19.

This chain links TRBV7-2 with TRBJ1-5; D is ambiguous. This CDR3 contains 14 residues. Trimming stripped 0 bases from V and 0 bases from J, with 3 bases between. The germline V gene encodes CDR1 SGHTA and CDR2 FQGNSA. CDR3 sequence: CASSLAVSNQPQHF. Here the CDR3 DNA reads TGTGCCAGCAGCTTAGCGGTTAGCAATCAGCCCCAGCATTTT.

CDR3 coding DNA: TGTGCCAGCAGTCCACGGACAGGGCGGAACACTGAAGCTTTCTTT. Translation: CASSPRTGRNTEAFF. The chain carries TRBV6-2 or TRBV6-3 and TRBJ1-1; 8 nucleotides match TRBD1. The CDR3 has 15 residues. Per germline, CDR1 MNHEY and CDR2 SVGEGT. V gave up 5 bases and J gave up 1 base; unmatched junction bases: 6.

The chain couples TRBV28 to TRBJ2-7; possible D gene TRBD1, 6 bases. The ends were cut back, 3 bases at V and 0 bases at J, with 12 bases in the middle. CDR1 is MDHEN and CDR2 is SYDVKM in the germline V gene. This CDR3 has 15 residues. The CDR3 loop is CASSLTGVLSYEQYF. The CDR3 bases are TGTGCCAGCAGTTTGACAGGAGTCCTCTCCTACGAGCAGTACTTC.

The chain joins TRBV4-1 to TRBJ2-6, with 13 bases lining up with TRBD2. Trimming took 6 bases from V and 0 from J; bases not matched to a gene: 8. CDR3 length: 19 amino acids. In germline, CDR1 is MGHRA, CDR2 YSYEKL. The CDR3 protein is CASRPGLAGLSSGANVLTF. CDR3 in DNA: TGCGCCAGCAGACCGGGACTAGCGGGACTCAGCTCTGGGGCCAACGTCCTGACTTTC.

J is TRBJ2-7 and V is TRBV6-5; perhaps TRBD2 as D (7 bases). V gave up 0 bases and J gave up 2 bases, with 11 bases separating them. There are 15 residues in the CDR3. Germline V CDR1 and CDR2: MNHEY, SVGAGI. CDR3 sequence (DNA): TGTGCCAGCAGTTACTCGTCGGGGGGCCCCTACGAGCAGTACTTC. Amino acids: CASSYSSGGPYEQYF.

V usage is TRBV4-1 and J usage is TRBJ1-5; no firm D call. Germline lookup yields CDR1 MGHRA and CDR2 YSYEKL. Between the trimmed V and J ends, which lost 1 base and 2 bases, there was a span of 15 bases. There are 17 residues in the CDR3. The CDR3 region is CASSQGVSGKGNQPQHF. The CDR3 coding sequence is TGCGCCAGCAGCCAAGGTGTCAGCGGGAAGGGCAATCAGCCCCAGCATTTT.

This chain uses TRBV5-1 with TRBJ1-3; 8 nucleotides match TRBD1. V was pared by 4 bases and J by 9 bases, with 12 bases of the junction left unmatched. The V gene's germline CDR1 is SGHRS and CDR2 YFSETQ. This CDR3 region has 15 residues. The CDR3 region has the DNA TGCGCCAGCAGCCCGAGCGGACAGGGAAGCGGCACCATATATTTT. It codes for CASSPSGQGSGTIYF.

J is TRBJ1-6 and V is TRBV3-1 (or the pseudogene TRBV3-2); 7 bases fit TRBD1. The CDR3 has 16 residues. The V segment lost 5 bases and the J segment 4 bases; nucleotides outside the gene matches: 8. CDR1 and CDR2 (germline): LGHDT, YNNKEL (reference sequence). The CDR3: CASSEGRGEYNSPLHF. CDR3 DNA: TGTGCCAGCAGCGAAGGCAGGGGGGAATATAATTCACCCCTCCACTTT.

This chain connects TRBV11-3 to TRBJ2-1, with 13 bases that match TRBD2. This CDR3 is 17 amino acids long. V lost 5 bases, J lost 1 base, and 5 bases stayed unmatched. From germline, CDR1 is SGHNT and CDR2 YENEEA. The chain's CDR3 is CASSRGLAGSSYNEQFF. CDR3 coding DNA: TGTGCCAGCAGCCGGGGACTAGCGGGGAGTTCCTACAATGAGCAGTTCTTC.

This clone has a single count. V and J are TRBV27 and TRBJ1-5, with a possible D match to TRBD1 (5 bases). Trimming took off 4 bases at V and 6 bases at J, with 7 bases between the two ends. This CDR3 comprises 12 residues. Germline V gene data show CDR1 as MNHEY and CDR2 as SMNVEV (reference sequence). The CDR3 loop reads CASSSGVQPQHF. CDR3 nucleotides: TGTGCCAGCAGTTCGGGGGTTCAGCCCCAGCATTTT.

This chain joins TRBV5-5 and TRBJ1-4, with TRBD1 matching over 9 bases. CDR1 is SGHKS and CDR2 is YYEKEE in the germline V gene (reference sequence). The CDR3 is 15 amino acids. Germline trimming cut 3 bases from V and 8 bases from J; bases unmatched to any gene: 8. The CDR3 reads CASSSTTGGQEKLFF. The CDR3 region has the DNA TGTGCCAGCAGCTCCACTACAGGGGGCCAGGAAAAACTGTTTTTT.

Only one count was recorded for this clone. V and J are TRBV6-2 or TRBV6-3 and TRBJ1-2; 7 nucleotides agree with TRBD1. Germline loops: CDR1 MNHEY, CDR2 SVGEGT. The CDR3 has 14 amino acids. The trim removed 5 bases at V and 3 bases at J, leaving 6 bases unmatched. CDR3 DNA: TGTGCCAGCAGTAACGGAGGGGGCCACTATGGCTACACCTTC. Its protein product is CASSNGGGHYGYTF.

The V and J genes are TRBV25-1 and TRBJ1-2; D is possibly TRBD1 (5 bases). Between the trimmed V and J ends, which lost 2 bases and 8 bases, there was a span of 12 bases. Germline V gene sequence: CDR1 MGHDK, CDR2 SYGVNS. The CDR3 is made up of 13 amino acids. The DNA for the CDR3 is TGTGCCAGCAGTGAAGGGGCCGCTTGGGGCTACACCTTC. Protein product: CASSEGAAWGYTF.

This chain uses TRBV6-5 with TRBJ2-2; D ambiguous. Germline V lookup: CDR1 MNHEY, CDR2 SVGAGI. The CDR3 runs to 15 residues. V lost 0 bases and J lost 5, with 10 bases in between. The CDR3, as DNA: TGTGCCAGCAGTTACTCGGAGTGGGGAACCGGGGAGCTGTTTTTT. Translated, it gives CASSYSEWGTGELFF.

In this sample, this clone turned up once. Other DNA sequences of this sample code for an identical CDR3. J is TRBJ2-3 and V is TRBV6-6; D gene unclear. CDR1 is MNHNY, CDR2 SVGAGI, per germline (reference sequence). The CDR3 extends over 12 amino acids. The V gene lost 0 bases and the J gene lost 4 bases, with 2 bases spanning the gap. CDR3 loop: CASSYSSDTQYF. CDR3 DNA: TGTGCCAGCAGTTACTCGTCAGATACGCAGTATTTT.

CDR3 coding DNA: TGTGCCAGCAGCCCTCCAGGTGACTATGGCTACACCTTC. It specifies CASSPPGDYGYTF. The J gene is TRBJ1-2, the V gene TRBV13; no clear D. V was cut by 5 bases and J by 3 bases, with 10 bases left in between. Per the germline V gene, CDR1 is PRHDT and CDR2 is FYEKMQ (reference sequence). There are 13 residues in the CDR3.

The chain links TRBV20-1 to TRBJ2-7; 8 nucleotides align to TRBD1. With V trimmed by 3 bases and J by 0 bases, 4 bases remained unmatched. This CDR3 region has 14 residues. Germline CDR1 and CDR2: DFQATT and SNEGSKA (reference sequence). The CDR3 spells CSASWTGSSYEQYF. CDR3 nucleotides: TGCAGTGCTAGTTGGACAGGGAGCTCCTACGAGCAGTACTTC.

The V call is TRBV3-1 (or the pseudogene TRBV3-2), the J call TRBJ2-5; TRBD2 aligns across 9 bases. V was pared by 0 bases and J by 1 base, with 6 bases of the junction left unmatched. This CDR3 comprises 17 residues. Germline V gives CDR1 LGHDT, CDR2 YNNKEL (reference sequence). The CDR3 coding sequence is TGTGCCAGCAGCCAAGATGGCAGCGGGGGGACCCAAGAGACCCAGTACTTC. Encoded protein: CASSQDGSGGTQETQYF.

The V call is TRBV6-2 or TRBV6-3, the J call TRBJ2-1; 11 bases map to TRBD2. This CDR3 spans 19 amino acids. Germline CDR1 reads MNHEY; CDR2 reads SVGEGT. V was pared by 2 bases and J by 2 bases, with 11 bases of the junction left unmatched. The CDR3 bases are TGTGCCAGCAGTTACGAAGTTAGCGGGGGGGCCGGGACCTACAATGAGCAGTTCTTC. As protein: CASSYEVSGGAGTYNEQFF.

Notes on this clone: The identical CDR3 is also encoded by other nucleotide sequences in the sample. The chain couples TRBV5-1 to TRBJ2-5; 9 bases match TRBD2. CDR3 length: 14 residues. The V segment lost 4 bases and the J segment 3 bases; nucleotides outside the gene matches: 4. Germline lookup yields CDR1 SGHRS and CDR2 YFSETQ. As DNA, the CDR3 is TGCGCCAGCAGCGGGGGCGGGGGGGAAGAGACCCAGTACTTC. Protein: CASSGGGGEETQYF.

This chain uses TRBV9 with TRBJ2-2, with no clear D. V was shortened by 0 bases and J by 1 base, with 10 bases between the two germline ends. CDR1 SGDLS and CDR2 YYNGEE come from the germline V gene. The length of the CDR3 is 16 residues. The CDR3 DNA reads as TGTGCCAGCAGCGTAGGCTCAGGAGAGAACACCGGGGAGCTGTTTTTT. This gives the protein CASSVGSGENTGELFF. The variable domain in full, completed from reference TRBV9 and TRBJ2-2, reads DSGVTQTPKHLITATGQRVTLRCSPRSGDLSVYWYQQSLDQGLQFLIQYYNGEERAKGNILERFSAQQFPDLHSELNLSSLELGDSALYFCASSVGSGENTGELFFGEGSRLTVL.

This rearrangement joins TRBV19 to TRBJ1-2, with unresolved D. Per the germline V gene, CDR1 is LNHDA and CDR2 is SQIVND (reference sequence). The CDR3 runs 14 residues. V was cut by 3 bases and J by 4 bases, with 12 bases left in between. The CDR3 loop is CASSILGQVYGYTF. The CDR3 coding sequence is TGTGCCAGTAGTATTTTGGGCCAGGTCTATGGCTACACCTTC.

The chain couples TRBV5-6 to TRBJ2-2, with D unclear. Trimming removed 3 bases at V and 7 bases at J, with 13 bases between. Germline CDR1 reads SGHDT; CDR2 reads YYEEEE. This CDR3 region has 14 residues. CDR3 nucleotides: TGTGCCAGCAGCTCCCTCGGCCCTGGCGGGGAGCTGTTTTTT. This codes for CASSSLGPGGELFF.

This rearrangement joins TRBV5-4 to TRBJ1-4; 7 positions match TRBD1. CDR3 length: 15 residues. J lost 4 bases, V lost 4 bases, and 7 bases had no gene match. Germline values: CDR1 SGHNT, CDR2 YYREEE (reference sequence). The CDR3 loop is CASSLPGQLNEKLFF. As DNA, the CDR3 is TGTGCCAGCAGCCTACCGGGACAGCTTAATGAAAAACTGTTTTTT.

The chain joins TRBV6-5 to TRBJ1-5; D is unclear. Germline CDR1 is MNHEY and CDR2 is SVGAGI. The CDR3 spans 14 residues. Trimming pared 7 bases from V and 0 bases from J, leaving 10 bases between. The CDR3 region is CASINRNSNQPQHF. The CDR3 DNA reads as TGTGCCAGCATAAATCGAAATAGCAATCAGCCCCAGCATTTT.

The chain couples TRBV10-2 to TRBJ2-5, with 11 nucleotides matching TRBD2. Germline V lookup: CDR1 WSHSY, CDR2 SAAADI. After removal of 5 bases from V and 5 bases from J, the junction contained 7 bases not matched to a gene. The CDR3 is made up of 15 amino acids. CDR3 region: CASSPLAGGGETQYF. CDR3 sequence (DNA): TGCGCCAGCAGTCCTCTAGCGGGGGGAGGGGAGACCCAGTACTTC.

V is TRBV13 and J is TRBJ2-5; 9 bases fit TRBD1. Looked up from germline, CDR1 is PRHDT and CDR2 is FYEKMQ (reference sequence). There are 15 residues in the CDR3. V was clipped by 5 bases and J by 5 bases; unmatched bases: 9. The CDR3 here is CASSPTGGRGETQYF. CDR3 nucleotide sequence: TGTGCCAGCAGCCCCACAGGGGGCCGCGGGGAGACCCAGTACTTC.

The chain couples TRBV6-4 to TRBJ1-6; D is ambiguous. V dropped 2 bases and J dropped 10 bases, with 9 bases sitting between them. The CDR3 extends over 13 amino acids. Germline V gene data show CDR1 as MRHNA and CDR2 as SNTAGT. CDR3 sequence: CASSDMAGSPLHF. The CDR3 bases are TGTGCCAGCAGTGACATGGCAGGATCACCCCTCCACTTT.

V gene TRBV7-9 combines with J gene TRBJ2-4; tentatively, D is TRBD1 (5 bases). V lost 10 bases to trimming and J lost 0 bases, with 10 bases between them. The CDR3 runs 13 residues. Germline V CDR1 and CDR2: SEHNR, FQNEAQ (reference sequence). CDR3 region: CATAGLAKNIQYF. Here the CDR3 DNA reads TGTGCCACCGCAGGGCTAGCCAAAAACATTCAGTACTTC. Complete variable domain (other parts from reference TRBV7-9 and TRBJ2-4): DTGVSQNPRHKITKRGQNVTFRCDPISEHNRLYWYRQTLGQGPEFLTYFQNEAQLEKSRLLSDRFSAERPKGSFSTLEIQRTEQGDSAMYLCATAGLAKNIQYFGAGTRLSVL.

V is TRBV29-1 and J is TRBJ1-3; a weak D match, TRBD1 (6 bases). The CDR3 has 14 residues. Germline V gives CDR1 SQVTM, CDR2 ANQGSEA. V was pared by 2 bases and J by 0 bases, with 8 bases between. CDR3 protein: CSVEFRGSGNTIYF. CDR3 nucleotide sequence: TGCAGCGTTGAATTCAGGGGCTCTGGAAACACCATATATTTT.